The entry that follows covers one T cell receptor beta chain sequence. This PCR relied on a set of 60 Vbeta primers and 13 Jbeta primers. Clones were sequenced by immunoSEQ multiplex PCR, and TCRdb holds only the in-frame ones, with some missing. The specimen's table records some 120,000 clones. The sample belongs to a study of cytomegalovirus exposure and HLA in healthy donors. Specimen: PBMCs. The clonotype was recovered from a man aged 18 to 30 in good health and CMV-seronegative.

CDR3 sequence: CASSSTALSYEQYF. As DNA, the CDR3 is TGTGCCAGCAGTTCGACAGCGCTTTCCTACGAGCAGTACTTC. This sequence joins TRBV6-5 and TRBJ2-7; possibly TRBD1 for D (5 bases). Germline lookup yields CDR1 MNHEY and CDR2 SVGAGI. The CDR3 is 14 residues long. The germline V and J ends were trimmed by 4 bases and 1 base, with 11 bases remaining between them.